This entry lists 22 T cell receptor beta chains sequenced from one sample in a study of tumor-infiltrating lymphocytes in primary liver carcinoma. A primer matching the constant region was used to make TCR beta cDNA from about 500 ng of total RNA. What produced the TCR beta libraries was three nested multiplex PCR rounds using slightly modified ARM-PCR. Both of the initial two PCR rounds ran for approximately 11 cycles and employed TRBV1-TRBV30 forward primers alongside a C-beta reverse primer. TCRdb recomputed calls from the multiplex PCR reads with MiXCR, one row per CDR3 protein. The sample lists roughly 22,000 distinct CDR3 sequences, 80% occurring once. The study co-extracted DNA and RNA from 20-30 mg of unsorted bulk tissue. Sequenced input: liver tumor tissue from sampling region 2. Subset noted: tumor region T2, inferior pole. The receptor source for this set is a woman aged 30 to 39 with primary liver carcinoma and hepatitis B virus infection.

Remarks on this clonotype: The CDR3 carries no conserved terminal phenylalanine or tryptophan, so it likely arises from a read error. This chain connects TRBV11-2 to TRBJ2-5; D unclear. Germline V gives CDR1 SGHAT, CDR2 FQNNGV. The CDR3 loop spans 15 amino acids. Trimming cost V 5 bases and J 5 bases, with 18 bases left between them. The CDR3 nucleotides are TGTGCCAGCAGCCTTTTGACGATAGCCGCTGAGACCCAGTACTAC. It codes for CASSLLTIAAETQYY.

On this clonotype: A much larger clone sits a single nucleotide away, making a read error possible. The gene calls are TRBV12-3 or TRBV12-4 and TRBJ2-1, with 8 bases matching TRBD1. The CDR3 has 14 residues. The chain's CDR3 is CTSSLAGGFDKQFF. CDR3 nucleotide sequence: TGTACCAGCAGTTTGGCAGGGGGCTTCGATAAGCAATTCTTC.

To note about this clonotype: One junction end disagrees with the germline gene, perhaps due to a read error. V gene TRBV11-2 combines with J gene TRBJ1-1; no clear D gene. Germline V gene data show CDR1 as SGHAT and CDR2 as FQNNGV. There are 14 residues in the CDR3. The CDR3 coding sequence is TGTGTCAGCAACTTATTATGGGCCGGCACTGAAGCTTCCTTT. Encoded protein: CVSNLLWAGTEASF. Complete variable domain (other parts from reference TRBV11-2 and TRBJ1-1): EAGVAQSPRYKIIEKRQSVAFWCNPISGHATLYWYQQILGQGPKLLIQFQNNGVVDDSQLPKDRFSAERLKGVDSTLKIQPAKLEDSAVYLCVSNLLWAGTEASFGQGTRLTVV.

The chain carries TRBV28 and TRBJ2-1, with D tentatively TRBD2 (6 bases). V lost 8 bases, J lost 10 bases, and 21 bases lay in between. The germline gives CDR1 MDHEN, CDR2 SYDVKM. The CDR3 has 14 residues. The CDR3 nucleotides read TGTGCCAGCGGTCGCGCCCGGGGGTTAAAAGAGCAGTTCTTC. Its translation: CASGRARGLKEQFF.

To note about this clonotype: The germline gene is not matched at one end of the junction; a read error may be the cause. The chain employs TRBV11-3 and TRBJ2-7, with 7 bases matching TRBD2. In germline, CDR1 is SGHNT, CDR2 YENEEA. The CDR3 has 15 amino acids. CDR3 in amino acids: CASSLERDLSYEQYF. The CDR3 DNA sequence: TGTGCAAGCAGCTTAGAGCGGGACCTCTCCTACGAGCAATACTTC.

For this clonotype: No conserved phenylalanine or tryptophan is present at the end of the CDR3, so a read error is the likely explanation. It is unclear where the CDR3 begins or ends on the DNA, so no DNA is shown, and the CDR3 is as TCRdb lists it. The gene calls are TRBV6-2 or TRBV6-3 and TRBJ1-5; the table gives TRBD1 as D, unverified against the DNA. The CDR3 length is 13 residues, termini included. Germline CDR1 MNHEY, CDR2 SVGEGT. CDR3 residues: CACSYRDNQPQNI.

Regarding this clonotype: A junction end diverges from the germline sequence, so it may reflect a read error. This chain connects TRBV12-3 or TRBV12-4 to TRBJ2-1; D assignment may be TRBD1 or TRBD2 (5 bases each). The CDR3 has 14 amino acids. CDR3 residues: CASTIGQRGNDQFF. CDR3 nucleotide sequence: TGTGCCAGTACTATAGGTCAGAGGGGCAATGATCAGTTCTTC.

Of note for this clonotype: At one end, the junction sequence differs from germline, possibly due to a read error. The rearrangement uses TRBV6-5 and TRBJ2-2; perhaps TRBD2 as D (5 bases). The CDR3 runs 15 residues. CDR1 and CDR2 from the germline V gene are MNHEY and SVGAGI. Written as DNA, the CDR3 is TGTGCCAGCAGTCCGCTGACAAGGTTCACCGGGGAGTTGTTTTTT. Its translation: CASSPLTRFTGELFF.

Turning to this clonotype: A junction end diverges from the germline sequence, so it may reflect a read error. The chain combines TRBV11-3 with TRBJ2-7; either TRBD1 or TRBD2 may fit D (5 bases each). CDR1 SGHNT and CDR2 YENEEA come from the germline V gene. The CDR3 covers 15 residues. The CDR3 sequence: CASSLDRDLSYRQYF. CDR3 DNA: TGTGCTAGCAGCTTAGACCGGGACCTCTCCTACAGGCAGTACTTC.

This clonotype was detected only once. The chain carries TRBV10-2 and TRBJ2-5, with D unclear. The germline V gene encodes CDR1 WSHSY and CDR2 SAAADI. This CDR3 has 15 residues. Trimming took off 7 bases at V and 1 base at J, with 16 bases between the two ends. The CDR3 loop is CASTPSLGLQETQYF. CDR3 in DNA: TGCGCCAGCACCCCATCATTGGGCCTCCAAGAGACCCAGTACTTC.

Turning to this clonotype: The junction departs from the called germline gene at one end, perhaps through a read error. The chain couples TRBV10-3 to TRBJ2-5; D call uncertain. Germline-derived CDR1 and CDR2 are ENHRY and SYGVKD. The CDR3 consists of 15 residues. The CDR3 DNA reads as TGTGCCATCAATGAGTCGGCTGCCAAACAAGAGACCCAGTACTTC. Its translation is CAINESAAKQETQYF.

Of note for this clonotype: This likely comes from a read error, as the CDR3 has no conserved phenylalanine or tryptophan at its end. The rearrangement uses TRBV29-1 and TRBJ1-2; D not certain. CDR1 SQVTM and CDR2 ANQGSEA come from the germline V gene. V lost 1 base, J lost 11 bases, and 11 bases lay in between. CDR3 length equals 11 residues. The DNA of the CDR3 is TGCAGCGTTGAAGGTCAGACCAGTTACACCCTC. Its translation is CSVEGQTSYTL.

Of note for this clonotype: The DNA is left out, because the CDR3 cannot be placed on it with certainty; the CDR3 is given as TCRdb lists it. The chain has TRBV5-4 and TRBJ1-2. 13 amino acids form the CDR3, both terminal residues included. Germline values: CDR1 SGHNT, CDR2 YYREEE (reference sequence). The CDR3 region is CASSPFHEYGCTF.

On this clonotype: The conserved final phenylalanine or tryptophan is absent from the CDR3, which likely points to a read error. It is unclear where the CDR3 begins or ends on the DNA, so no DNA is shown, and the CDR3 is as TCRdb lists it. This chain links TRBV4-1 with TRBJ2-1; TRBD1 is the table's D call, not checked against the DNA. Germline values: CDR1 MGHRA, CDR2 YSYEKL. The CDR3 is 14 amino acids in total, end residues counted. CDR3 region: CASSRSDRGPIFPL.

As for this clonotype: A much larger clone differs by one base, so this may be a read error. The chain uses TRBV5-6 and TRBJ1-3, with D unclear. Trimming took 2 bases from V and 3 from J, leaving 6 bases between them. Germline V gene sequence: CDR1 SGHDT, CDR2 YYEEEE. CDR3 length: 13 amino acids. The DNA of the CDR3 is TGTGCCAGCAGCTTCGTCCATGGAAACACCATATATTTT. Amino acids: CASSFVHGNTIYF.

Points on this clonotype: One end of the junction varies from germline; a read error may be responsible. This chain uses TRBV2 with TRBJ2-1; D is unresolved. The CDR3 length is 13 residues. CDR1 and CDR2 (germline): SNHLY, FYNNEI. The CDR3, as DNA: TGTGCCGGTCTAGTCAGCTACTATAATGAGCGGTTCTTC. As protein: CAGLVSYYNERFF.

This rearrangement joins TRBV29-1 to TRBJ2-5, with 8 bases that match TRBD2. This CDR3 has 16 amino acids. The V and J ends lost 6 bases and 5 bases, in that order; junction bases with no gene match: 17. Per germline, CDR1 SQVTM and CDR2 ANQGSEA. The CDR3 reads CSVSRGGAAKVETQYF. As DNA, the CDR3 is TGCAGCGTCTCTCGGGGGGGGGCCGCTAAGGTGGAGACCCAGTACTTC.

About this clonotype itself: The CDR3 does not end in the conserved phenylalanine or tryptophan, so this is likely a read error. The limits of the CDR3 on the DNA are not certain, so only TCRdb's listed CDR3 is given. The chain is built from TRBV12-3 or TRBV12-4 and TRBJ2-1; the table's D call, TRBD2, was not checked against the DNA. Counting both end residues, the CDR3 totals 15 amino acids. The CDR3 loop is CASSMSGTSGLEQSL.

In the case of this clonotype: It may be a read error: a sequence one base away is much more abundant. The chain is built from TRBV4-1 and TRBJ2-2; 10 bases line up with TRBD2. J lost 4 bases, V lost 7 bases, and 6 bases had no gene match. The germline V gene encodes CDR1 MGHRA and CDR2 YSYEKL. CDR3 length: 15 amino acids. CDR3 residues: CASNLAGDVTGELFF. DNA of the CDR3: TGCGCCAGCAATCTAGCGGGAGATGTCACCGGGGAGCTGTTTTTT.

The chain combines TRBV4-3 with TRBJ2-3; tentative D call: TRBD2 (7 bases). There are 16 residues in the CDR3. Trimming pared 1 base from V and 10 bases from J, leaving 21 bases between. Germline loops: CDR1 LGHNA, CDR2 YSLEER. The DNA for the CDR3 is TGCGCCAGCAGCCAAGGCTTTGCGGGAGACAGGCATGCGCAGTATTTT. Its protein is CASSQGFAGDRHAQYF.

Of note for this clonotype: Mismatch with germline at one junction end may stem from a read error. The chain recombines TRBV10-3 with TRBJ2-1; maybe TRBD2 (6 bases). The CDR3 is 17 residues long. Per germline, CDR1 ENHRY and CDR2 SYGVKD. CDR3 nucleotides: TGTGACATCAGCGAGACCATGGCAGCTAGCGCCTACAATGAGCAGTTCTTC. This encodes CDISETMAASAYNEQFF.

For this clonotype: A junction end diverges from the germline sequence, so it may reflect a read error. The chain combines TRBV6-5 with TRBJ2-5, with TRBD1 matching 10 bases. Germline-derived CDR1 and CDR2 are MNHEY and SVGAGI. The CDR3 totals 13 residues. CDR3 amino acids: CVSITDRGLTQHF. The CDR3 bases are TGTGTCAGCATTACCGACAGGGGGCTTACCCAGCACTTC.